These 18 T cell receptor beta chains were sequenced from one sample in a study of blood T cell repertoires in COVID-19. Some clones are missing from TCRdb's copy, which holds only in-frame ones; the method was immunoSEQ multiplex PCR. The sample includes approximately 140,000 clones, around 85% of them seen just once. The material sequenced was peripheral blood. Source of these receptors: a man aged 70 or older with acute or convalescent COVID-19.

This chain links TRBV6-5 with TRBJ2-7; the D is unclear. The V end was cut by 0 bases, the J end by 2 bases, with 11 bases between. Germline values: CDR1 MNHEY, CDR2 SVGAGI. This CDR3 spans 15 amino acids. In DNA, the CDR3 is TGTGCCAGCAGTTACTCGCTGCAGGCAACCTACGAGCAGTACTTC. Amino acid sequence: CASSYSLQATYEQYF.

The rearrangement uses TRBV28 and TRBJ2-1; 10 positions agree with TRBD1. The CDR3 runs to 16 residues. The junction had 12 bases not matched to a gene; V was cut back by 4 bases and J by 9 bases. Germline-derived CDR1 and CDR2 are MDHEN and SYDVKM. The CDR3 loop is CASSSYRDRGIGEQFF. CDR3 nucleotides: TGTGCCAGCAGTTCGTACCGGGACAGGGGTATAGGTGAGCAGTTCTTC.

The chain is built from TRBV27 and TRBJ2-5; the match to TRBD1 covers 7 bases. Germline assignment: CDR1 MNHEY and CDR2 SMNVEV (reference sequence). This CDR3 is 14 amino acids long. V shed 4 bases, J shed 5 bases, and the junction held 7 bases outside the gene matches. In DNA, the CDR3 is TGTGCCAGCAGTTCGGACCACAGGGGTGAGACCCAGTACTTC. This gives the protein CASSSDHRGETQYF.

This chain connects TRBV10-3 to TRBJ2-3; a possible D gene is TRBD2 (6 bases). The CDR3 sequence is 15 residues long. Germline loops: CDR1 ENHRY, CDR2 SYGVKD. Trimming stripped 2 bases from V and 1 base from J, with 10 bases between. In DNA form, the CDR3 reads TGTGCCATCAGTGAGGGGACTGGCGGCACAGATACGCAGTATTTT. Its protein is CAISEGTGGTDTQYF.

CDR3 region: CASSELGPNTEAFF. CDR3 nucleotides: TGTGCCAGCAGTGAGCTGGGGCCGAACACTGAAGCTTTCTTT. The chain combines TRBV2 with TRBJ1-1; maybe TRBD1 (5 bases). Germline CDR1 and CDR2: SNHLY and FYNNEI. V lost 3 bases and J lost 1, with 9 bases in between. The CDR3 length is 14 residues.

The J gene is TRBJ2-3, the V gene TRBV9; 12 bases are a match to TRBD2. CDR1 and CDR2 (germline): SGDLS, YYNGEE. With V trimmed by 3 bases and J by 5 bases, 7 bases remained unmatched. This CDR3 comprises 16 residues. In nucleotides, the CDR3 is TGTGCCAGCAGCGCCAACGGACTAGCGGGACAAGATACGCAGTATTTT. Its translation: CASSANGLAGQDTQYF.

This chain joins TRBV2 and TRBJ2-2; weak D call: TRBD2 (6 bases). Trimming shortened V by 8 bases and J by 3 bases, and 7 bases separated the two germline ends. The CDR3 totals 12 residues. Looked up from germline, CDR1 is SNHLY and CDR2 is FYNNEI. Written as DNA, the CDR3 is TGTGCCAGCCCGGGGGACACCGGGGAGCTGTTTTTT. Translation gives CASPGDTGELFF.

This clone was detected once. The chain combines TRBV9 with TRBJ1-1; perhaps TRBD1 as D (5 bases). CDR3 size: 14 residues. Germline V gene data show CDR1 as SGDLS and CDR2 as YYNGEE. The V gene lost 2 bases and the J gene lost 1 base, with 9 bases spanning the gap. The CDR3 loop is CASSVDQGNTEAFF. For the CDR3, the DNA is TGTGCCAGCAGCGTTGATCAGGGGAACACTGAAGCTTTCTTT.

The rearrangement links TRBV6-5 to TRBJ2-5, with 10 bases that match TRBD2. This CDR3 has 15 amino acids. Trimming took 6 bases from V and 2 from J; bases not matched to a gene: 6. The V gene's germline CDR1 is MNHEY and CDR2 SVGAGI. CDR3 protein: CASSSSGSLQETQYF. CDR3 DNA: TGTGCCAGCAGCTCTAGCGGGAGCTTGCAAGAGACCCAGTACTTC.

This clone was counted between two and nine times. The DNA of the CDR3 is TGTGCCAGCCAAACTAACCGGGACAGTAATCTGTTCTTC. Translating it yields CASQTNRDSNLFF. The V and J genes are TRBV6-5 and TRBJ2-1; TRBD1 agrees at 7 bases. CDR3 length equals 13 residues. The V gene's germline CDR1 is MNHEY and CDR2 SVGAGI. Trimming removed 8 bases from V and 15 bases from J; junction bases left unmatched: 16.

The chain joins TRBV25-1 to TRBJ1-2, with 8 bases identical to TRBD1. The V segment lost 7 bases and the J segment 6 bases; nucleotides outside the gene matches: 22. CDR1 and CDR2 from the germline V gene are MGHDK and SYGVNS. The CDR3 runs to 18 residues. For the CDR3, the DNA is TGTGCCAGCAAAGATCTCATCAGGGGGCGCCGGCGGGTGAATGGCTACACCTTC. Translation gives CASKDLIRGRRRVNGYTF.

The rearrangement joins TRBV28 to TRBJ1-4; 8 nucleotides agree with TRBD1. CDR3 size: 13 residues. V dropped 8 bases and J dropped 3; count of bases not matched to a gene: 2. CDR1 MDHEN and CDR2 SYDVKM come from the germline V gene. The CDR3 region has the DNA TGTGCCAGCCGACAGGGGTCTAATGAAAAACTGTTTTTT. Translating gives CASRQGSNEKLFF.

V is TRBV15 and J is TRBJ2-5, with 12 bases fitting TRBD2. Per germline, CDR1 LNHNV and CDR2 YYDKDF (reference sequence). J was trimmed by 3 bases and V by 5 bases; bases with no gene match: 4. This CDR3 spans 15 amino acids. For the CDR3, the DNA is TGTGCCACCAGCGTCAGACTAGCGGGAGAAGAGACCCAGTACTTC. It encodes CATSVRLAGEETQYF.

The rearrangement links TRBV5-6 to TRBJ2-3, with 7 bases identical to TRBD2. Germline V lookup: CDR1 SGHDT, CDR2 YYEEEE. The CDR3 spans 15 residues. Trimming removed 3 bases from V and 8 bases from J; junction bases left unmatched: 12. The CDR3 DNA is TGTGCCAGCAGCTCCCCTTCCCTAGCGGTCCGTACGCAGTATTTT. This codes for CASSSPSLAVRTQYF.

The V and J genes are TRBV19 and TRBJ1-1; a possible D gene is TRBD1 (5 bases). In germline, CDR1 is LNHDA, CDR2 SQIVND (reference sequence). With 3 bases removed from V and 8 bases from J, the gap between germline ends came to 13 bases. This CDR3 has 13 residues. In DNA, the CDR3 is TGTGCCAGTAGTATGTTTGGGGCAGGAGAAGCTTTCTTT. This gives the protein CASSMFGAGEAFF.

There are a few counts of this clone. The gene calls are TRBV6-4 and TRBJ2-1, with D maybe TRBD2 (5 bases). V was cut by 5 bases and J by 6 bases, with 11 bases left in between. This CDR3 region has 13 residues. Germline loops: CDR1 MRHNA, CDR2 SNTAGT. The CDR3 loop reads CASSLGLVNEQFF. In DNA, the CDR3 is TGTGCCAGCAGTCTTGGACTGGTCAATGAGCAGTTCTTC.

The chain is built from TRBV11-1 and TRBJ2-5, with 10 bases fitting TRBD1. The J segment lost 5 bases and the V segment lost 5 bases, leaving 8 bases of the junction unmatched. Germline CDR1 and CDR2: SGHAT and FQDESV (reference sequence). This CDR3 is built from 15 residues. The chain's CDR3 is CASSARQGAGETQYF. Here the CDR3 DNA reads TGTGCCAGCAGCGCCAGACAGGGGGCTGGGGAGACCCAGTACTTC.

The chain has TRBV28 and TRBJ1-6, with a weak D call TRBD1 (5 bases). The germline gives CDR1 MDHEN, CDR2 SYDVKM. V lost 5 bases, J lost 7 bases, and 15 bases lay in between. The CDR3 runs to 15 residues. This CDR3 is CASSMLDSRNSPLHF. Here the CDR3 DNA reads TGTGCCAGCAGTATGCTTGACAGCAGGAATTCACCCCTCCACTTT.